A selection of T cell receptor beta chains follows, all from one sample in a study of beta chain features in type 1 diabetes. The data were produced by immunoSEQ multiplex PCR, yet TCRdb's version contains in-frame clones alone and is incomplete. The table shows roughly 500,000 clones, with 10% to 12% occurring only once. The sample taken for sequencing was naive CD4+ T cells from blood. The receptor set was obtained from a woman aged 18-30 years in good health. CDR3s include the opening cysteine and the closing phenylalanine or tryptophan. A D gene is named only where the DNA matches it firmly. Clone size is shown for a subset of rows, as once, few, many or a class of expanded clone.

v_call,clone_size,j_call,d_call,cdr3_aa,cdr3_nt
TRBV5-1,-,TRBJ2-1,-,CASSLATDYNEQFF,TGCGCCAGCAGCTTGGCGACGGATTACAATGAGCAGTTCTTC
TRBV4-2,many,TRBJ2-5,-,CASSQVGGRQETQYF,TGTGCCAGCAGCCAAGTAGGCGGGCGGCAAGAGACCCAGTACTTC
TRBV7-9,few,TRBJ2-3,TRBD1,CASSLGTVITDTQYF,TGTGCCAGCAGCCTCGGGACAGTAATCACAGATACGCAGTATTTT
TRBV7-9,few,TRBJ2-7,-,CASSLALGREQYF,TGTGCCAGCAGCTTAGCGCTGGGACGCGAGCAGTACTTC
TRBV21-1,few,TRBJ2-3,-,CASSGRVGGTDTQYF,TGTGCCAGCAGCGGGCGGGTAGGAGGCACAGATACGCAGTATTTT
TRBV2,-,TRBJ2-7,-,CANSRETPGVGEQYF,TGTGCCAACTCCCGGGAGACACCAGGGGTAGGTGAGCAGTACTTC
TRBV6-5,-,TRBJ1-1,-,CASRRTVNTEAFF,TGTGCCAGCAGGCGCACAGTGAACACTGAAGCTTTCTTT
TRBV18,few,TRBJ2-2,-,CASSPGRKTGELFF,TGTGCCAGCTCACCGGGACGGAAGACCGGGGAGCTGTTTTTT
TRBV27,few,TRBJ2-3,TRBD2,CASSFVGGTTDTQYF,TGTGCCAGCAGTTTCGTGGGGGGGACCACAGATACGCAGTATTTT
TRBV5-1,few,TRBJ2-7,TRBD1,CASSLAFGTGSYEQYF,TGCGCCAGCAGCTTGGCTTTCGGGACAGGGTCCTACGAGCAGTACTTC
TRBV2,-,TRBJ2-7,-,CASKDRTYEQYF,TGTGCCAGTAAGGACAGAACCTACGAGCAGTACTTC
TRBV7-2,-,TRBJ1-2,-,CASSRGHNYGYTF,TGTGCCAGCAGCCGGGGTCATAACTATGGCTACACCTTC
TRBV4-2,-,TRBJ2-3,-,CASTQPPDTQYF,TGTGCCAGCACCCAGCCTCCAGATACGCAGTATTTT
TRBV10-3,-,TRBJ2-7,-,CAISPWGGAEYEQYF,TGTGCCATCAGTCCCTGGGGGGGGGCCGAGTACGAGCAGTACTTC
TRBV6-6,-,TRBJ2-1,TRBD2,CASRRLAGGSNEQFF,TGTGCCAGCAGGCGACTAGCGGGGGGTTCCAATGAGCAGTTCTTC
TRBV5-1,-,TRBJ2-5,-,CASSLGSQETQYF,TGCGCCAGCAGCTTGGGGTCCCAAGAGACCCAGTACTTC
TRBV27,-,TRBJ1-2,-,CASSLTSGQGGYTF,TGTGCCAGCAGTTTAACCTCGGGGCAGGGAGGCTACACCTTC
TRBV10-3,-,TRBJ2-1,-,CAISQDQILGNNEQFF,TGTGCCATCAGTCAAGACCAAATACTTGGTAACAATGAGCAGTTCTTC
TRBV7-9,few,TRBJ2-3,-,CASSPAMNTQYF,TGTGCCAGCAGCCCCGCCATGAATACGCAGTATTTT
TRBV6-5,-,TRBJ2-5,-,CASSYSTAEETQYF,TGTGCCAGCAGTTACTCTACGGCAGAAGAGACCCAGTACTTC
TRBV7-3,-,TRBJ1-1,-,CASSPFRDTEAFF,TGTGCCAGCAGCCCGTTCAGGGACACTGAAGCTTTCTTT
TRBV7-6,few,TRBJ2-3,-,CASSLVGTFTDTQYF,TGTGCCAGCAGCTTAGTGGGGACCTTCACAGATACGCAGTATTTT
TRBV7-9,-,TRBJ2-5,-,CASSLMQGTQETQYF,TGTGCCAGCAGCTTAATGCAGGGTACGCAAGAGACCCAGTACTTC
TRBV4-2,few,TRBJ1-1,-,CASSQPPRVEAFF,TGTGCCAGCAGCCAACCCCCGAGGGTGGAAGCTTTCTTT
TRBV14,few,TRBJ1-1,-,CASSQTGDFRWNTEAFF,TGTGCCAGCAGCCAGACAGGAGACTTCCGATGGAACACTGAAGCTTTCTTT
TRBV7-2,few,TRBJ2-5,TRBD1,CASSQRGRGETQYF,TGTGCCAGCAGCCAAAGGGGGCGAGGGGAGACCCAGTACTTC